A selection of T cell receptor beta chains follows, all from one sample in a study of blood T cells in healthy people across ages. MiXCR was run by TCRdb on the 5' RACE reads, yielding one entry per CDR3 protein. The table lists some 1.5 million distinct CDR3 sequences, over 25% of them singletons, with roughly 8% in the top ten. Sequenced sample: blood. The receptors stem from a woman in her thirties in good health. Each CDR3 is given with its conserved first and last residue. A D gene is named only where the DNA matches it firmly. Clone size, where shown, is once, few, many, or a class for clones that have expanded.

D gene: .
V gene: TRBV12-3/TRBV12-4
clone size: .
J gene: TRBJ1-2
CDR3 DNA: TGTGCCAGCAGTTCCCAGGGGTCCGCTGGGGGCTACACCTTC
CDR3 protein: CASSSQGSAGGYTF

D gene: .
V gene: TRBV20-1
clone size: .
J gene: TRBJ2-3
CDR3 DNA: TGCAGTGCCACGTGGGCGGGCCCAGATACGCAGTATTTT
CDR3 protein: CSATWAGPDTQYF

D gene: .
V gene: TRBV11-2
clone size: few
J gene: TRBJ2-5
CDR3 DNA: TGTGCCAGCAGCTCCCACAGGGCGGAGACCCAGTACTTC
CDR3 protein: CASSSHRAETQYF

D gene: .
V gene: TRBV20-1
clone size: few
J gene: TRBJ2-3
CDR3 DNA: TGCAGTGCTAGAGATGCGAGCGGACGCACAGATACGCAGTATTTT
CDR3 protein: CSARDASGRTDTQYF

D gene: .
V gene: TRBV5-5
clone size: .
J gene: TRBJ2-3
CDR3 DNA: TGTGCCAGCAGCTTGGCGGACATCCTCACAGATACGCAGTATTTT
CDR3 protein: CASSLADILTDTQYF

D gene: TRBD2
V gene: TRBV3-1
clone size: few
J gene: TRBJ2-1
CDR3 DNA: TGTGCCAGCAGCTTCATTGGGACTAGCAACCTTTATGAGCAGTTCTTC
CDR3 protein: CASSFIGTSNLYEQFF

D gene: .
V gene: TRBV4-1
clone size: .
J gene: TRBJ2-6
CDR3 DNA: TGCGCCAGCAGCCAGCGACCTATGAACTCTGGGGCCAACGTCCTGACTTTC
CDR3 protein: CASSQRPMNSGANVLTF

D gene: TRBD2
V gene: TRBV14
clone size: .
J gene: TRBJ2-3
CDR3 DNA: TGTGCCAGCAGCCGTATAAGTAGATCAAGCGGGGGGGCACTGGAAACGCAGTATTTT
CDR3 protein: CASSRISRSSGGALETQYF

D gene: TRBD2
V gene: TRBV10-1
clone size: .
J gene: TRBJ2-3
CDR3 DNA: TGCGCCAGCAGTGAAGCGGGAGCGGGGTCGGGCACAGATACGCAGTATTTT
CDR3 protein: CASSEAGAGSGTDTQYF

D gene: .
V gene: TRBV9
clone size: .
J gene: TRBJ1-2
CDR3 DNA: TGTGCCAGCAGCCAGTACCCCCAGGGGCAGTCAATCTATGGCTACACCTTC
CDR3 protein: CASSQYPQGQSIYGYTF

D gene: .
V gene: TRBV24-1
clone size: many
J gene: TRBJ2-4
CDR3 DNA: TGTGCCACCAGTCCCGCCAAAAACATTCAGTACTTC
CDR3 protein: CATSPAKNIQYF

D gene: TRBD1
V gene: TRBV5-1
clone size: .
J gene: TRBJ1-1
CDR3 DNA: TGCGCCAGCAGCTTGCTAGGGACAGGTATCTCTGAAGCTTTCTTT
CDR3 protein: CASSLLGTGISEAFF

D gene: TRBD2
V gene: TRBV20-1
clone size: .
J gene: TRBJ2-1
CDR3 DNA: TGCAGTGCTAGAGATCTAGCGGGGTCTGACAATGAGCAGTTCTTC
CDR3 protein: CSARDLAGSDNEQFF

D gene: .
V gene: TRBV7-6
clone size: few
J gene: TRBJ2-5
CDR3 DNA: TGTGCCAGCAGCTCTACCTTCCAAGAGACCCAGTACTTC
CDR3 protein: CASSSTFQETQYF

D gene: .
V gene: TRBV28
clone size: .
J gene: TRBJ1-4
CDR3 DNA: TGTGCCAGCAGGGCCATATTACCCGGGACCCAATGGTTTTTT
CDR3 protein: CASRAILPGTQWFF

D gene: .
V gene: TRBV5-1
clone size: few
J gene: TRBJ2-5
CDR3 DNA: TGCGCCAGCAGCTTGAGCCAGGAGGAGTACTTC
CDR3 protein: CASSLSQEEYF

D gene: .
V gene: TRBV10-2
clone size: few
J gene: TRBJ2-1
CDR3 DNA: TGCGCCAGCAGTGGTGGGGTATCCTACAATGAGCAGTTCTTC
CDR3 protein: CASSGGVSYNEQFF

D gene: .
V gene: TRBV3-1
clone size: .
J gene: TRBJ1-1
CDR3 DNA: TGTGCCAGCAGCCCCGGAAGAGGGACGAACACTGAAGCTTTCTTT
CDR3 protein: CASSPGRGTNTEAFF

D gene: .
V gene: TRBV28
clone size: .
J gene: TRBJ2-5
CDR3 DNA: TGTGCCAGCACTAACGGGATAGGGAACCAAGAGACCCAGTACTTC
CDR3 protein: CASTNGIGNQETQYF

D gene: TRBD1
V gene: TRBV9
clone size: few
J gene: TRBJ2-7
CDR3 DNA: TGTGCCAGCAGCGTAGGGGACAGCACCTACGAGCAGTACTTC
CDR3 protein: CASSVGDSTYEQYF

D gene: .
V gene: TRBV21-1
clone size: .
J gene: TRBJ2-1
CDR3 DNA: TGTGCCAGCAGCAAAGAGTCTAGCCTGCCGGGAGGTGAGCAGTTCTTC
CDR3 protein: CASSKESSLPGGEQFF

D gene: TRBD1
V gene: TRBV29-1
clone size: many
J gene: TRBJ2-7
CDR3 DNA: TGCAGCGTTGCTGAACGAGACAGGGTCTACGAGCAGTACTTC
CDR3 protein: CSVAERDRVYEQYF

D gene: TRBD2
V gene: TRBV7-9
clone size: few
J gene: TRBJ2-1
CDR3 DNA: TGTGCCAGCAGCTTAGTCCCTAGCGGGAACAATGAGCAGTTCTTC
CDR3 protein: CASSLVPSGNNEQFF

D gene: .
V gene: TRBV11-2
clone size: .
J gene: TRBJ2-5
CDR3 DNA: TGTGCCAGCAGCTTACGTGAGGGGCAAGAGACCCAGTACTTC
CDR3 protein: CASSLREGQETQYF

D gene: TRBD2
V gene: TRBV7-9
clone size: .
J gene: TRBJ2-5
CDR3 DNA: TGTGCCAGCAGCCTAGCGGGGGGGCTTTCTCAAGAGACCCAGTACTTC
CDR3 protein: CASSLAGGLSQETQYF

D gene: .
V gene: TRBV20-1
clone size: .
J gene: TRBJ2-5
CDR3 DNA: TGCAGTGCTAGGCACGAAGAGACCCAGTACTTC
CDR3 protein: CSARHEETQYF

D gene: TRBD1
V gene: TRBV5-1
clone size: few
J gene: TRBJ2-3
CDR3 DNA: TGCGCCAGCAGCCAGGGGACAGCAGATACGCAGTATTTT
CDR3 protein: CASSQGTADTQYF

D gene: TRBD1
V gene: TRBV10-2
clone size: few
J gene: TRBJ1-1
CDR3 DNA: TGCGCCAGCCGGGACAGGGTGGGTCGGAACACTGAAGCTTTCTTT
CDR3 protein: CASRDRVGRNTEAFF

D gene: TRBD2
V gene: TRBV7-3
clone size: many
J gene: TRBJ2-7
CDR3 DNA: TGTGCCAGCAGCCAAATCGCCGGGGGGACCTACGAGCAGTACTTC
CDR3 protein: CASSQIAGGTYEQYF

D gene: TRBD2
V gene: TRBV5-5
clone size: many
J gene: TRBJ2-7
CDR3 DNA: TGCGCCAGCAGGACTAGCGGATCCTACGAGCAGTACTTC
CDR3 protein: CASRTSGSYEQYF

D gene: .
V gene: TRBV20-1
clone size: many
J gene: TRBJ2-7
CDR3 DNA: TGCAGTGCTACCCGGACTAACTCCGAGCAGTACTTC
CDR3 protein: CSATRTNSEQYF

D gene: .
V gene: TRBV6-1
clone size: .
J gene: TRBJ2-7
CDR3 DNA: TGTGCCAGTGAAGTTCAGGGATGCTACGAGCAGTACTTC
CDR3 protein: CASEVQGCYEQYF

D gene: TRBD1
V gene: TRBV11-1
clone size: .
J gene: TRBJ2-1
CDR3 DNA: TGTGCCAGCAGCTCCCTCCCTCAGGGGGCGCGCAATGAGCAGTTCTTC
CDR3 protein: CASSSLPQGARNEQFF

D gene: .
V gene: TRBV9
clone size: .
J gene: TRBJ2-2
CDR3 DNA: TGTGCCAGCAGCGTAGAGGGGGAGGCCGGGGAGCTGTTTTTT
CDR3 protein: CASSVEGEAGELFF

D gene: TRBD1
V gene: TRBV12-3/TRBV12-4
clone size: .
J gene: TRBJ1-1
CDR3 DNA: TGTGCCAGCAGTTGGGACAGGGTGAGGAGGGGCACTGAAGCTTTCTTT
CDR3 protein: CASSWDRVRRGTEAFF

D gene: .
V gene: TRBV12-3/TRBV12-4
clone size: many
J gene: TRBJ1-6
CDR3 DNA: TGTGCCAGCAGTTTAAACTGGAGGGACTCACCCCTCCACTTT
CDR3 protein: CASSLNWRDSPLHF

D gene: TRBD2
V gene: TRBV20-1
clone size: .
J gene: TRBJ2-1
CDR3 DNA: TGCAGTGCTCCCGGACTAGCGGAACTTTACAATGAGCAGTTCTTC
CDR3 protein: CSAPGLAELYNEQFF

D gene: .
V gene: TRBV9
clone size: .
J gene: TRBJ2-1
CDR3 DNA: TGTGCCAGCAGCGCCCTCTCATGGGGATACAATGAGCAGTTCTTC
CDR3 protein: CASSALSWGYNEQFF

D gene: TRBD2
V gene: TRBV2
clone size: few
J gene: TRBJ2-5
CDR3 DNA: TGTGCCAGCACCCTGACTAGCGGGGGCCAAGAGACCCAGTACTTC
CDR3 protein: CASTLTSGGQETQYF

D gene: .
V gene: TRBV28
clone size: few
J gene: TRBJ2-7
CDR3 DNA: TGTGCCAGCAGTGCCCCCGGAGACGAGCAGTACTTC
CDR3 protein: CASSAPGDEQYF

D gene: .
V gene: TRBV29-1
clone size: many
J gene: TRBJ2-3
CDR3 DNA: TGCAGCGTGTGTGCAGCTAGCACAGATACGCAGTATTTT
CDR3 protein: CSVCAASTDTQYF

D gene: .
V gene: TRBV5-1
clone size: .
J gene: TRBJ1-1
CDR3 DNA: TGCGCCAGTAGCTTACCAGATCACAGGACGGTGAACACTGAAGCTTTCTTT
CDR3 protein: CASSLPDHRTVNTEAFF

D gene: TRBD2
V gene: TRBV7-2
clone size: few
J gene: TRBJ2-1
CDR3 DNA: TGTGCCAGCAGCTTTAGCGGGAGCATGCAGTTCTTC
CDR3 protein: CASSFSGSMQFF

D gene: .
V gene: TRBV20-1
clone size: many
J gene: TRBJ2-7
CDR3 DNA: TGCAGTGCTAGAGTTGCCCTAGAAAGGGAGCAGTACTTC
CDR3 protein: CSARVALEREQYF

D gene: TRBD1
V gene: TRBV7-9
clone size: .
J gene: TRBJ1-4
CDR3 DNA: TGTGCCAGCAGCATCCTGGACAGGGGTCGTGAAAAACTGTTTTTT
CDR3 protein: CASSILDRGREKLFF

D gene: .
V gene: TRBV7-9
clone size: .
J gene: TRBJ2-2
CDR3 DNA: TGTGCCAGCGGGCAGGGAGTGAACACCGGGGAGCTGTTTTTT
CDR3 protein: CASGQGVNTGELFF

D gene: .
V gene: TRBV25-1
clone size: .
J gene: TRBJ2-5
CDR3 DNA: TGTGCCAGCGGGTCCGGGACTGCCTACAAGCAGTACTTC
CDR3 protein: CASGSGTAYKQYF

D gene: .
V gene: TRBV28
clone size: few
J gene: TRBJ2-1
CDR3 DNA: TGTGCCAGCAGTTGGACGGGGGCGGGTTACAATGAGCAGTTCTTC
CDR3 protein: CASSWTGAGYNEQFF

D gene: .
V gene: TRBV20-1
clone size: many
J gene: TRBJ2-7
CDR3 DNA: TGCAGTGCTAGAGTAGCGGCCGGCACCCTCTACGAGCAGTACTTC
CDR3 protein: CSARVAAGTLYEQYF

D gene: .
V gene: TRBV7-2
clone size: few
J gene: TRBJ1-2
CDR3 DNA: TGTGCCAGCAGCTTAGTTGAGGCGGCCACTAACTATGGCTACACCTTC
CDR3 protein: CASSLVEAATNYGYTF

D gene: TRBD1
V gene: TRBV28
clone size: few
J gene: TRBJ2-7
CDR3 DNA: TGTGCCAGCAGTCCAACCCCTTCGACAGGGAGCCACGAGCAGTACTTC
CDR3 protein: CASSPTPSTGSHEQYF

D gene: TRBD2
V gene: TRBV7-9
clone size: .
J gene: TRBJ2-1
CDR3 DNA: TGTGCCAGCAGCCGAAGACGTCTAGCGGGGGATTACAATGAGCAGTTCTTC
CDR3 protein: CASSRRRLAGDYNEQFF

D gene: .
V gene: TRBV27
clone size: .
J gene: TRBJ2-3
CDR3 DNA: TGTGCCAGCACCTCAGGGGGGGATACAGATACGCAGTATTTT
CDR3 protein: CASTSGGDTDTQYF

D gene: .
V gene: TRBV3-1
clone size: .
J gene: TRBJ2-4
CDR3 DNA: TGTGCCAGCAGCCAAGGTTATGACAATGAGCAGTACTTC
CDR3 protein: CASSQGYDNEQYF

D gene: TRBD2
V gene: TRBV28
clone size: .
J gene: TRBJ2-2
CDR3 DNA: TGTGCCAGCAGTGGGGACTCGCGGGGGAAGGGGGAGCTGTTTTTT
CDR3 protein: CASSGDSRGKGELFF